A single sample is the source of the 26 T cell receptor beta chains below, sequenced in a study of breast tumors, draining lymph nodes, adjacent tissues. TCRdb used MiXCR to reprocess the multiplex PCR reads, holding one entry per CDR3 protein. The data show about 35,000 distinct CDR3 sequences, 36% seen once. Material: breast tumor tissue. All receptors derive from a female donor with breast cancer. Some clones in this sample may be carry-over from other donors' samples.

This clonotype was detected ten times or more. The rearrangement uses TRBV20-1 and TRBJ2-7; TRBD1 aligns across 9 bases. The CDR3 extends over 15 amino acids. The ends lost 5 bases at V and 6 bases at J; junction bases unmatched: 14. The germline V gene encodes CDR1 DFQATT and CDR2 SNEGSKA (reference sequence). This CDR3 reads CSAPPRDRVAGEQYF. The DNA for the CDR3 is TGCAGTGCTCCACCTCGGGACAGGGTAGCAGGCGAGCAGTACTTC.

At least ten counts were recorded for this clonotype. The chain employs TRBV4-1 and TRBJ2-2; D gene ambiguous. Trimming took off 3 bases at V and 3 bases at J, with 2 bases between the two ends. The germline V gene has CDR1 MGHRA and CDR2 YSYEKL. There are 12 residues in the CDR3. The CDR3 sequence is CASSHYTGELFF. The CDR3 DNA is TGCGCCAGCAGCCATTACACCGGGGAGCTGTTTTTT.

This clonotype showed up many times. This rearrangement joins TRBV11-2 to TRBJ2-1, with a possible D match to TRBD2 (6 bases). Per germline, CDR1 SGHAT and CDR2 FQNNGV. The CDR3 is 16 residues long. The germline V and J ends were trimmed by 1 base and 2 bases, with 12 bases remaining between them. The DNA of the CDR3 is TGTGCCAGCAGCTTAGTAGCCGGAGGGCCCTACAATGAGCAGTTCTTC. It specifies CASSLVAGGPYNEQFF. The complete variable domain, with remaining parts taken from reference TRBV11-2 and TRBJ2-1, reads EAGVAQSPRYKIIEKRQSVAFWCNPISGHATLYWYQQILGQGPKLLIQFQNNGVVDDSQLPKDRFSAERLKGVDSTLKIQPAKLEDSAVYLCASSLVAGGPYNEQFFGPGTRLTVL.

This clonotype was seen a handful of times. The genes are TRBV3-1 and TRBJ2-5, with 15 bases fitting TRBD2. CDR1 LGHDT and CDR2 YNNKEL come from the germline V gene (reference sequence). With V trimmed by 4 bases and J by 3 bases, 15 bases remained unmatched. The CDR3 is 20 amino acids. The CDR3 DNA reads as TGTGCCAGCAGCCGGGGACTAGCGGGAGGTTCCGCCCCCGACGAAGAGACCCAGTACTTC. It encodes CASSRGLAGGSAPDEETQYF.

J is TRBJ2-3 and V is TRBV29-1; maybe TRBD2 (6 bases). CDR1 SQVTM and CDR2 ANQGSEA come from the germline V gene. The CDR3 runs 14 residues. Trimming cost V 0 bases and J 4 bases, with 11 bases left between them. CDR3 DNA: TGCAGCGTTGAAGAGGTTGGAGGGGCAGATACGCAGTATTTT. It codes for CSVEEVGGADTQYF.

As regards this clonotype: Sequence at one end of the junction differs from germline and may be a read error. The rearrangement uses TRBV14 and TRBJ2-1; 14 positions agree with TRBD2. The CDR3 sequence is 16 residues long. Germline CDR1 is SGHDN and CDR2 is FVKESK. The CDR3 coding sequence is TGTGCCAGCAGCCATGGGGGGACTAGCGGGAGCGATGAGCAGTCCTTC. Encoded protein: CASSHGGTSGSDEQSF.

Concerning this clonotype itself: This could be a read error, since a much larger clone is one nucleotide away. The chain has TRBV5-1 and TRBJ2-7, with D perhaps given as TRBD1 or TRBD2 (5 bases each). The germline gives CDR1 SGHRS, CDR2 YFSETQ. The CDR3 extends over 16 amino acids. V lost 4 bases to trimming and J lost 1 base, with 18 bases between them. CDR3 amino acids: CASSGVAGTVSYEQYF. CDR3 nucleotide sequence: TGCGCCAGCAGCGGGGTGGCCGGGACGGTATCCTACGAGCAGTACTTC.

The J gene is TRBJ2-2, the V gene TRBV6-1, with TRBD1 matching over 7 bases. V gave up 5 bases and J gave up 7 bases; unmatched junction bases: 4. This CDR3 region has 13 residues. Per germline, CDR1 MNHNS and CDR2 SASEGT. The CDR3, as DNA: TGTGCCAGCAGTTGGCAGGGGGACGGGGAGCTGTTTTTT. Translated: CASSWQGDGELFF.

This clonotype was seen many times. The J gene is TRBJ2-1, the V gene TRBV15; TRBD2 agrees at 8 bases. Looked up from germline, CDR1 is LNHNV and CDR2 is YYDKDF (reference sequence). The ends lost 0 bases at V and 2 bases at J; junction bases unmatched: 6. The length of the CDR3 is 17 residues. CDR3 in amino acids: CATSRDFGTRTYNEQFF. Here the CDR3 DNA reads TGTGCCACCAGCAGAGATTTCGGGACTAGGACCTACAATGAGCAGTTCTTC.

This clonotype appeared many times. This chain joins TRBV5-1 and TRBJ2-5; 9 nucleotides match TRBD2. With V trimmed by 5 bases and J by 5 bases, 7 bases remained unmatched. Per germline, CDR1 SGHRS and CDR2 YFSETQ. The CDR3 runs 14 residues. DNA for the CDR3: TGCGCCAGCAGGGAGACTAGCGGAGGGGAGACCCAGTACTTC. Translation: CASRETSGGETQYF.

A remark on this clonotype: With a much larger clone just one base away, this may be a read error. V usage is TRBV20-1 and J usage is TRBJ2-7; TRBD2 is a possible D gene (5 bases). This CDR3 is 14 amino acids long. Germline V gene lookup returns CDR1 DFQATT and CDR2 SNEGSKA (reference sequence). This CDR3 is CSARPGGRVYEQHF. The CDR3 bases are TGCAGTGCTAGGCCCGGCGGGCGAGTCTACGAGCAGCACTTC.

This clonotype was counted at least ten times. The gene calls are TRBV7-9 and TRBJ2-1; D is possibly TRBD2 (6 bases). This CDR3 contains 13 residues. The germline gives CDR1 SEHNR, CDR2 FQNEAQ (reference sequence). V was shortened by 10 bases and J by 7 bases, with 17 bases between the two germline ends. CDR3 residues: CATDRGLENEQFF. Written as DNA, the CDR3 is TGTGCCACGGACCGGGGACTGGAGAATGAGCAGTTCTTC.

This clonotype was recorded many times. V is TRBV5-1 and J is TRBJ2-3; D might be TRBD1 (6 bases). Germline V gene sequence: CDR1 SGHRS, CDR2 YFSETQ. The CDR3 sequence is 15 residues long. Trimming pared 1 base from V and 4 bases from J, leaving 13 bases between. The CDR3 spells CASSLQGLSSDTQYF. In DNA form, the CDR3 reads TGCGCCAGCAGCTTGCAGGGGCTGAGTTCAGATACGCAGTATTTT.

This clonotype was found many times. The chain recombines TRBV27 with TRBJ2-6, with D perhaps TRBD1 (6 bases). The CDR3 has 15 amino acids. Germline-derived CDR1 and CDR2 are MNHEY and SMNVEV (reference sequence). V was clipped by 7 bases and J by 2 bases, with 12 bases between them. The CDR3 sequence is CASNQYRAGANVLTF. The CDR3 DNA sequence: TGTGCCAGCAACCAATACAGGGCTGGGGCCAACGTCCTGACTTTC.

This chain joins TRBV28 and TRBJ1-2; 11 nucleotides match TRBD1. CDR3 size: 16 residues. Per the germline V gene, CDR1 is MDHEN and CDR2 is SYDVKM. Trimming took 7 bases from V and 3 from J; bases not matched to a gene: 10. CDR3 protein: CASKRHGTGGDYGYTF. DNA for the CDR3: TGTGCCAGCAAGAGACACGGGACAGGGGGGGACTATGGCTACACCTTC.

There are a few counts of this clonotype. The V and J genes are TRBV28 and TRBJ1-2, with 7 bases aligning to TRBD1. In germline, CDR1 is MDHEN, CDR2 SYDVKM. This CDR3 region has 16 residues. With 6 bases clipped from V and 1 base from J, the junction kept 11 bases outside the gene matches. This CDR3 is CASSYPRTGDNYGYTF. CDR3 DNA: TGTGCCAGCAGCTACCCCCGGACAGGAGATAACTATGGCTACACCTTC.

This clonotype was detected many times. V usage is TRBV12-3 or TRBV12-4 and J usage is TRBJ2-6, with 12 bases matching TRBD2. V shed 7 bases, J shed 1 base, and the junction held 5 bases outside the gene matches. The CDR3 is 17 residues long. CDR3 DNA: TGTGCCAGCAAACGTGGGACTAGCGGGTCTGGGGCCAACGTCCTGACTTTC. It codes for CASKRGTSGSGANVLTF.

This clonotype was counted ten times or more. The rearrangement links TRBV2 to TRBJ2-7; 8 bases are shared with TRBD1. The CDR3 is 10 residues long. Germline CDR1 and CDR2: SNHLY and FYNNEI. Losses at the gene ends were 10 bases for V and 6 bases for J; bases not matched to a gene: 2. CDR3 loop: CANGQGEQYF. DNA of the CDR3: TGTGCCAACGGACAGGGCGAGCAGTACTTC.

This clonotype was counted ten times or more. This chain uses TRBV7-8 with TRBJ2-7; the match to TRBD2 covers 8 bases. The CDR3 consists of 15 residues. CDR1 and CDR2 from the germline V gene are SGHVS and FQNEAQ. J gave up 0 bases and V 5 bases, and 6 bases lay outside the gene matches. The CDR3 spells CASSTLSGTSYEQYF. The CDR3 DNA is TGTGCCAGCAGCACCCTTAGCGGGACCTCCTACGAGCAGTACTTC.

This clonotype was recorded at least ten times. The CDR3 DNA reads as TGTGCCAGCAGTCAAGGGGTTCATACGCAGTATTTT. Translating it yields CASSQGVHTQYF. The V call is TRBV6-1, the J call TRBJ2-3; a weak D match, TRBD1 (5 bases). V dropped 5 bases and J dropped 7 bases, with 10 bases sitting between them. The germline V gene encodes CDR1 MNHNS and CDR2 SASEGT. The CDR3 totals 12 residues.

The rearrangement uses TRBV20-1 and TRBJ2-1; 7 bases align to TRBD1. J gave up 7 bases and V 2 bases, and 2 bases lay outside the gene matches. The CDR3 has 12 residues. Germline values: CDR1 DFQATT, CDR2 SNEGSKA (reference sequence). The CDR3 spells CSARPDRNEQFF. CDR3 nucleotide sequence: TGCAGTGCTAGACCGGACAGGAATGAGCAGTTCTTC.

Many counts were recorded for this clonotype. V and J are TRBV9 and TRBJ2-1; D is undetermined. Trimming took 0 bases from V and 5 from J, leaving 15 bases between them. There are 16 residues in the CDR3. From germline, CDR1 is SGDLS and CDR2 YYNGEE. CDR3 nucleotide sequence: TGTGCCAGCAGCGTAGGCCCCAGCAGGAGAAACAATGAGCAGTTCTTC. Its translation: CASSVGPSRRNNEQFF.

V is TRBV12-3 or TRBV12-4 and J is TRBJ2-1; 8 bases fit TRBD2. V lost 6 bases to trimming and J lost 9 bases; unmatched junction nucleotides: 10. This CDR3 is 14 amino acids long. CDR3 sequence (DNA): TGTGCCAGCAGAAACGCGGGAGGCCGGGGTGAGCAGTTCTTC. This encodes CASRNAGGRGEQFF.

This clonotype was picked up a small number of times. The rearrangement links TRBV10-2 to TRBJ1-1, with no clear D. CDR1 WSHSY and CDR2 SAAADI come from the germline V gene. CDR3 size: 14 residues. The V end was cut by 2 bases, the J end by 4 bases, with 11 bases between. CDR3 DNA sequence: TGCGCCAGCAGTGAGCGGCCCGCGGGCACTGAAGCTTTCTTT. Translated: CASSERPAGTEAFF.

This clonotype has ten or more counts. V gene TRBV5-5 combines with J gene TRBJ2-2; either TRBD1 or TRBD2 may fit D (5 bases each). The CDR3 runs to 16 residues. With 4 bases removed from V and 7 bases from J, the gap between germline ends came to 20 bases. The germline gives CDR1 SGHKS, CDR2 YYEKEE (reference sequence). DNA of the CDR3: TGTGCCAGCAGCCCCGGCCCGTCCAGGGCGGGCGGGGAGCTGTTTTTT. This codes for CASSPGPSRAGGELFF. The full variable domain, rest sourced from reference TRBV5-5 and TRBJ2-2, is DAGVTQSPTHLIKTRGQQVTLRCSPISGHKSVSWYQQVLGQGPQFIFQYYEKEERGRGNFPDRFSARQFPNYSSELNVNALLLGDSALYLCASSPGPSRAGGELFFGEGSRLTVL.

There are many counts of this clonotype. The chain combines TRBV5-1 with TRBJ2-7, with 9 bases that match TRBD2. The CDR3 sequence is 13 residues long. Germline CDR1 is SGHRS and CDR2 is YFSETQ. J was trimmed by 6 bases and V by 5 bases; bases with no gene match: 6. The CDR3 reads CASRRTSEGEQYF. DNA of the CDR3: TGCGCCAGCAGACGGACTAGCGAAGGCGAGCAGTACTTC.